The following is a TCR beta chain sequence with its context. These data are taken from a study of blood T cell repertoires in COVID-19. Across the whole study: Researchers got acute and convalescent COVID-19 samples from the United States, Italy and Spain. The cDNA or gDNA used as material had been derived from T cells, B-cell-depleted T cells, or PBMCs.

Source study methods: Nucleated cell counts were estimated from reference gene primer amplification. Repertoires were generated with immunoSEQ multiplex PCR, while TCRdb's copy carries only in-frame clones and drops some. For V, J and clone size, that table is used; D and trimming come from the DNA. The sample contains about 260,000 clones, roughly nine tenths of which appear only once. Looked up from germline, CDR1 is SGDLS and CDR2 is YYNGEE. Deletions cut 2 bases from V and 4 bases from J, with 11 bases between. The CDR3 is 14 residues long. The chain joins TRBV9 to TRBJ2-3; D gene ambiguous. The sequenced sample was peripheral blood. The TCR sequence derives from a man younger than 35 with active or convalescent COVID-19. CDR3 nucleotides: TGTGCCAGCAGCGTGAAGCGTGGCGCAGATACGCAGTATTTT. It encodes CASSVKRGADTQYF.